The T cell receptor beta chain described here comes from a study of T cells expressing NK-cell markers. Across the whole study: Source material for TCR beta repertoires consisted of sorted CD3+CD56+NKG2C+, CD3+CD56+NKG2C- and CD3+CD56-NKG2C+ T cells. Eight donors were sequenced, of whom seven were HCMV-seropositive, while the remaining one was HCMV-seronegative.

As for this clonotype: What it binds is unknown.

The TCR beta cDNA came from 5'RACE template switching with UMIs. TCRdb reprocessed the 5' RACE reads and stores each CDR3 protein as one record, lacking DNA. This sample's clone table lists approximately 420,000 distinct CDR3 sequences. Study-level points and caveats: Of the CD8+ T cells in about 6 donors, 1.0-7.0% belonged to dominant NKG2C+ clonotypes.

CDR3 length: 12 residues. Germline V gene data show CDR1 as SQVTM and CDR2 as ANQGSEA. The J gene is TRBJ2-7, the V gene TRBV29-1. What was sequenced was blood T cells: a sorted CD56 or NKG2C T cell subset, CD4+ or CD8+ T cells, or bulk PBMC T cells (not recorded which). The receptor's source is a woman in her 50s in good health. CDR3 amino acids: CSVLESTYEQYF.